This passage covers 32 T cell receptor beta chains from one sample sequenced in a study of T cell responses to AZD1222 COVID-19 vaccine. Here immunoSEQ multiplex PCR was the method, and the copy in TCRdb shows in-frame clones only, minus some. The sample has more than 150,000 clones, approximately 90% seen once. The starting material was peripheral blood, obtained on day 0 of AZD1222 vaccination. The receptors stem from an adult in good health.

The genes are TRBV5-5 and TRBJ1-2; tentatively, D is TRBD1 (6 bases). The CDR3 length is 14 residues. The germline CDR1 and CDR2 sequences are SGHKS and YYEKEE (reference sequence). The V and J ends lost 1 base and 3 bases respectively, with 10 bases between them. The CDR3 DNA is TGTGCCAGCAGCTTGTGGCCAGGGGACTATGGCTACACCTTC. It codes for CASSLWPGDYGYTF.

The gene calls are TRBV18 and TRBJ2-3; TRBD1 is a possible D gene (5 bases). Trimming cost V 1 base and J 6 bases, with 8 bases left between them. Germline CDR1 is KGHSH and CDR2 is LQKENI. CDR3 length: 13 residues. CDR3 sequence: CASSPQTEDTQYF. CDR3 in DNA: TGTGCCAGCTCACCACAGACAGAGGATACGCAGTATTTT.

The CDR3 DNA sequence: TGTGCCAGCACCCCTGGGAGGGCCAACGTCCTGACTTTC. Translated, it gives CASTPGRANVLTF. The chain carries TRBV11-2 and TRBJ2-6; D unresolved. V was shortened by 7 bases and J by 5 bases, with 9 bases between the two germline ends. The CDR3 consists of 13 residues. The germline V gene encodes CDR1 SGHAT and CDR2 FQNNGV. Supplemented by reference TRBV11-2 and TRBJ2-6, the full variable domain reads EAGVAQSPRYKIIEKRQSVAFWCNPISGHATLYWYQQILGQGPKLLIQFQNNGVVDDSQLPKDRFSAERLKGVDSTLKIQPAKLEDSAVYLCASTPGRANVLTFGAGSRLTVL.

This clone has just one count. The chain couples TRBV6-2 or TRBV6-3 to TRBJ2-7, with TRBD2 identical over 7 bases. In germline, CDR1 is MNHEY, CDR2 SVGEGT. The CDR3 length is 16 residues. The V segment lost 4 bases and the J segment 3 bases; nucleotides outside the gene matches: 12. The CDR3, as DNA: TGTGCCAGCAGTTCGACTCGGACTAGACCCTACTACGAGCAGTACTTC. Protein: CASSSTRTRPYYEQYF.

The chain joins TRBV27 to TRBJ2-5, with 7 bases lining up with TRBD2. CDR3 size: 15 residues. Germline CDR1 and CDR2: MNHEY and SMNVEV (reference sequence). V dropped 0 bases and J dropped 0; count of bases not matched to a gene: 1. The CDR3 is CASSLSRGYQETQYF. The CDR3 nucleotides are TGTGCCAGCAGTTTATCGCGGGGGTACCAAGAGACCCAGTACTTC.

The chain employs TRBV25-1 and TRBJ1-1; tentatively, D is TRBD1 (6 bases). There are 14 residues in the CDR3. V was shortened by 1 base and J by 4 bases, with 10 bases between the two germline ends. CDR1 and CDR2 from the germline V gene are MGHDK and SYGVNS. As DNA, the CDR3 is TGTGCCAGCAGTGAATTACAGGGTGGCACTGAAGCTTTCTTT. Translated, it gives CASSELQGGTEAFF.

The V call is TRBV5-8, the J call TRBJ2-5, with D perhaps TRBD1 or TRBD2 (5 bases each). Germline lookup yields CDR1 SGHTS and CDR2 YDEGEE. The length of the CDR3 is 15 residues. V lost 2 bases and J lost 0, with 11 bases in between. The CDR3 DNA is TGTGCCAGCAGCTTATCCCCGGGACACCAAGAGACCCAGTACTTC. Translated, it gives CASSLSPGHQETQYF.

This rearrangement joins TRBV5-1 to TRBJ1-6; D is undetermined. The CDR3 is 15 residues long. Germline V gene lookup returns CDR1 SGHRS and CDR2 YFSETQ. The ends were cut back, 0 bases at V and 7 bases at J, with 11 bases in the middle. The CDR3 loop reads CASSLDQLLNSPLHF. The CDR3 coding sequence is TGCGCCAGCAGCTTGGATCAGTTACTCAATTCACCCCTCCACTTT. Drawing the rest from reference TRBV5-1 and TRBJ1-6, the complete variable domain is KAGVTQTPRYLIKTRGQQVTLSCSPISGHRSVSWYQQTPGQGLQFLFEYFSETQRNKGNFPGRFSGRQFSNSRSEMNVSTLELGDSALYLCASSLDQLLNSPLHFGNGTRLTVT.

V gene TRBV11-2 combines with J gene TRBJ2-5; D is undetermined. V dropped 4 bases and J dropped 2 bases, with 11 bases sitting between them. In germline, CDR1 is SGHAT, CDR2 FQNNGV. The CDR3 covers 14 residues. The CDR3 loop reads CASSWNSLQETQYF. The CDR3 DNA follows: TGTGCCAGCAGCTGGAATAGCCTTCAAGAGACCCAGTACTTC.

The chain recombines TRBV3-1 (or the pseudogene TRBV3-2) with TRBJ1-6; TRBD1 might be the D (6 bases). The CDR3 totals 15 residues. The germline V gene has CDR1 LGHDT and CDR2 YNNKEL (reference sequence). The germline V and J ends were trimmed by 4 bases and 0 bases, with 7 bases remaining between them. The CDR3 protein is CASSLRGSYNSPLHF. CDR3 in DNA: TGTGCCAGCAGCCTCAGGGGCTCCTATAATTCACCCCTCCACTTT.

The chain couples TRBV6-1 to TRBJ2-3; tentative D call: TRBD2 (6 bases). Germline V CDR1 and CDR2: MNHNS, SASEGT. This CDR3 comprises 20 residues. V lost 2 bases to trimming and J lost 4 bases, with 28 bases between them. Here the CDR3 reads CASSEQSRVGSSGPPDTQYF. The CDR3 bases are TGTGCCAGCAGTGAACAGAGCCGGGTTGGGTCGAGCGGGCCCCCAGATACGCAGTATTTT.

CDR3 in amino acids: CASSPGLAGTAYSYEQYF. CDR3 DNA sequence: TGTGCCAGCAGCCCCGGACTAGCGGGAACCGCCTACTCCTACGAGCAGTACTTC. This sequence joins TRBV11-3 and TRBJ2-7, with 12 bases matching TRBD2. The germline V gene has CDR1 SGHNT and CDR2 YENEEA. V shed 5 bases, J shed 0 bases, and the junction held 11 bases outside the gene matches. CDR3 length: 18 residues.

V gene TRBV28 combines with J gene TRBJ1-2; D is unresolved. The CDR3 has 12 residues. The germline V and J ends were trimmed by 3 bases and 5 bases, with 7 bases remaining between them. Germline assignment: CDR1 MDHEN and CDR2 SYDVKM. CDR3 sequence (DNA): TGTGCCAGCAGTTTGTTGGAGTATGGCTACACCTTC. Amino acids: CASSLLEYGYTF.

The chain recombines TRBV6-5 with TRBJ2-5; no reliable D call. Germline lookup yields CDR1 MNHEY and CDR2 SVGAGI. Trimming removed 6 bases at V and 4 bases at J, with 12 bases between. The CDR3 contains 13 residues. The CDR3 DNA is TGTGCCAGCAGGAGCCCCACCCCAGAGACCCAGTACTTC. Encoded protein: CASRSPTPETQYF.

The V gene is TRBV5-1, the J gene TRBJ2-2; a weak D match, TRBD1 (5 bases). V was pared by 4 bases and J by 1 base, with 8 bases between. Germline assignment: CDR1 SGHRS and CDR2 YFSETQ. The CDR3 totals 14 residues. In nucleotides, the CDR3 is TGCGCCAGCAGCCAGACAGTGAACACCGGGGAGCTGTTTTTT. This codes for CASSQTVNTGELFF.

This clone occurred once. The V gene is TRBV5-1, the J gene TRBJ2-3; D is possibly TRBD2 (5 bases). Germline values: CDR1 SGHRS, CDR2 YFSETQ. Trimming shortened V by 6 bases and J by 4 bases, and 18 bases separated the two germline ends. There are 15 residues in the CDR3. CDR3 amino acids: CASMRTLAFPDTQYF. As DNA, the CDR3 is TGCGCCAGCATGAGAACTCTAGCCTTCCCAGATACGCAGTATTTT.

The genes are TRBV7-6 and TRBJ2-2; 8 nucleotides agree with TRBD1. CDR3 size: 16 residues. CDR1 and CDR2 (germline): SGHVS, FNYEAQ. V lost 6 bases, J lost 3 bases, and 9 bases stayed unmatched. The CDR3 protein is CASRYSGGADTGELFF. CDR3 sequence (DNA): TGTGCCAGCAGATATTCAGGGGGCGCAGACACCGGGGAGCTGTTTTTT.

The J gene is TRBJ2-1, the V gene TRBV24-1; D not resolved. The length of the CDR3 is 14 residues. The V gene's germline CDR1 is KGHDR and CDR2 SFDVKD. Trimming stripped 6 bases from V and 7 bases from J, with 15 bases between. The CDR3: CATSSTWSRNEQFF. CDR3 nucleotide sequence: TGTGCCACCAGTAGTACATGGTCGAGAAATGAGCAGTTCTTC.

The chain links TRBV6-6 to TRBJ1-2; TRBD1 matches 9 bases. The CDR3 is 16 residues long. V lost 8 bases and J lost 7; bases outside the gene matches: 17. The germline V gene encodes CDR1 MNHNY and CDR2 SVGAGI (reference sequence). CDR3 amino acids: CASSVIIYTGGGGYTF. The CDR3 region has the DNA TGTGCCAGCTCTGTGATAATATACACAGGGGGCGGTGGCTACACCTTC.

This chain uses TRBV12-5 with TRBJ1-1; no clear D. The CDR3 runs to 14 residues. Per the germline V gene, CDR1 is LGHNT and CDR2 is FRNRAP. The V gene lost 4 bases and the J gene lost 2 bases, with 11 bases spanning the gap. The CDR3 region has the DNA TGTGCTAGTGGTTCCCCACCGCTTAACACTGAAGCTTTCTTT. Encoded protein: CASGSPPLNTEAFF.

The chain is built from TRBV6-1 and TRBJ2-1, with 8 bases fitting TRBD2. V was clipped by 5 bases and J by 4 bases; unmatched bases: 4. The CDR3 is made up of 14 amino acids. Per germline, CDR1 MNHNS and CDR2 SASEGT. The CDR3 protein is CASSTGLEYNEQFF. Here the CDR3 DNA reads TGTGCCAGCAGTACGGGACTAGAGTACAATGAGCAGTTCTTC.

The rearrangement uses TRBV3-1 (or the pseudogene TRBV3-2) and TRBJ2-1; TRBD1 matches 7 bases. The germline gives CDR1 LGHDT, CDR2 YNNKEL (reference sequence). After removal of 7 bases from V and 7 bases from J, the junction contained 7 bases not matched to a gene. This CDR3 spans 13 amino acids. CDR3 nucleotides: TGTGCCAGCAACGACAGGGAAGGGAATGAGCAGTTCTTC. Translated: CASNDREGNEQFF.

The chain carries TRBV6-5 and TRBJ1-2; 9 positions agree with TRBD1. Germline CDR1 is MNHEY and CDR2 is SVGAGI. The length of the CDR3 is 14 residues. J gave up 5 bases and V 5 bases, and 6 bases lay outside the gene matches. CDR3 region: CASSTTTGGYGYTF. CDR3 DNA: TGTGCCAGCAGTACGACGACAGGGGGGTATGGCTACACCTTC.

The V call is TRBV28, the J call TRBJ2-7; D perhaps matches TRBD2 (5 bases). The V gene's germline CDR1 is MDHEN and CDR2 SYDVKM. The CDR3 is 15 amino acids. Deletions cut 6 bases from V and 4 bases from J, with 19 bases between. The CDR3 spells CASSPHGRSGYEQYF. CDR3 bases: TGTGCCAGCAGCCCCCATGGGCGCTCGGGGTACGAGCAGTACTTC.

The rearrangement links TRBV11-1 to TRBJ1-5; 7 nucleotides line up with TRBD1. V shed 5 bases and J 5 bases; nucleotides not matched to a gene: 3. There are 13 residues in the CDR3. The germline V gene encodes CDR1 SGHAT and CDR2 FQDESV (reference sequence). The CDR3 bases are TGTGCCAGCAGCCAAACAGGGGATCAGCCCCAGCATTTT. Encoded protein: CASSQTGDQPQHF.

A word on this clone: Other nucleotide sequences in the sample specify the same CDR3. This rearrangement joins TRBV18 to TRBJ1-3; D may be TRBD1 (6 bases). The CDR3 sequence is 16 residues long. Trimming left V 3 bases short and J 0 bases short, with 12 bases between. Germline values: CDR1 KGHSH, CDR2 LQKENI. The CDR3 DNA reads TGTGCCAGCTCACCCGGGACACTGAGCTCTGGAAACACCATATATTTT. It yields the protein CASSPGTLSSGNTIYF.

DNA for the CDR3: TGCGCCAGCAGCCCAAGAATGGGACGCGGAGGCACAGATACGCAGTATTTT. Its protein is CASSPRMGRGGTDTQYF. The rearrangement uses TRBV4-3 and TRBJ2-3; D is possibly TRBD1 or TRBD2 (5 bases each). Per the germline V gene, CDR1 is LGHNA and CDR2 is YSLEER. The CDR3 is made up of 17 amino acids. Trimming stripped 4 bases from V and 1 base from J, with 18 bases between.

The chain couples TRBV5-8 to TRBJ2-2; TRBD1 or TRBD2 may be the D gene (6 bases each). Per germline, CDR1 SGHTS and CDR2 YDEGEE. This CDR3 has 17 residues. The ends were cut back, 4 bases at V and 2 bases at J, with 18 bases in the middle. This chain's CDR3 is CASSPWGAGQNTGELFF. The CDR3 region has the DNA TGTGCCAGCAGCCCCTGGGGGGCAGGACAAAACACCGGGGAGCTGTTTTTT.

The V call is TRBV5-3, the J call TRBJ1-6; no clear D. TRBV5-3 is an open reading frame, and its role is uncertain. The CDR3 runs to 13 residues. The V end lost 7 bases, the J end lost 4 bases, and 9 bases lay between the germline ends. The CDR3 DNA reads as TGTGCCAGATCCACGGAGTATAATTCACCCCTCCACTTT. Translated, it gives CARSTEYNSPLHF.

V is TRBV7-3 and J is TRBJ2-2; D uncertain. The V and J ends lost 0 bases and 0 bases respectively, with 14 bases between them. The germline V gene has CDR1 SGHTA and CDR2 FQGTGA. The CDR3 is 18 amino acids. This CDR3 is CASSLTSLMGTNTGELFF. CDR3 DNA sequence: TGTGCCAGCAGCTTAACCTCACTGATGGGGACGAACACCGGGGAGCTGTTTTTT.

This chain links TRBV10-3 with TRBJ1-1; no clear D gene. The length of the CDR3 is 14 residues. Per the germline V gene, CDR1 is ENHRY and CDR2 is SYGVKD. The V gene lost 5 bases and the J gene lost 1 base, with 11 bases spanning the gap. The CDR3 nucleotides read TGTGCCATCAGTTACCAGGCGGAGAACACTGAAGCTTTCTTT. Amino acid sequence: CAISYQAENTEAFF.

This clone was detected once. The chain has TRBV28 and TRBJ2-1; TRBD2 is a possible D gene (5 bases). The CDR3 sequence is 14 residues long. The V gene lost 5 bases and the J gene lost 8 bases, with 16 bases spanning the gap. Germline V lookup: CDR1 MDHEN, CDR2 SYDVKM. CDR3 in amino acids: CASSKTGLLHEQFF. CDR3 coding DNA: TGTGCCAGCAGTAAAACTGGACTGCTCCATGAGCAGTTCTTC.